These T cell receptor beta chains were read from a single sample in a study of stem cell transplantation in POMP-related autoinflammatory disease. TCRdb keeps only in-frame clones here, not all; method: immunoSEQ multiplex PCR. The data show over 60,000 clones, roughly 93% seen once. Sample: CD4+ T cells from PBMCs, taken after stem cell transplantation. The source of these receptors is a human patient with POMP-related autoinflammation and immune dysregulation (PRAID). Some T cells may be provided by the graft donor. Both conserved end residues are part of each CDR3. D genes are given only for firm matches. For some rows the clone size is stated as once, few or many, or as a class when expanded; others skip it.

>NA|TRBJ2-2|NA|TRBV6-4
CASRETSLGTGELFF
TGTGCCAGCAGAGAAACTAGTCTTGGGACCGGGGAGCTGTTTTTT
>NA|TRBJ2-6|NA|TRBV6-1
CASSEFQNGANVLTF
TGTGCCAGCAGTGAATTTCAGAACGGGGCCAACGTCCTGACTTTC
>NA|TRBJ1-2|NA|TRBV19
CASSSQGNYGYTF
TGTGCCAGTAGTAGCCAGGGGAACTATGGCTACACCTTC
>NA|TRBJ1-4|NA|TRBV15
CATSRDPGGNEKLFF
TGTGCCACCAGCAGAGATCCGGGGGGGAATGAAAAACTGTTTTTT
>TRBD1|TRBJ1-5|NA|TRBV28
CASSSYRQGISNQPQHF
TGTGCCAGCAGTTCCTATCGACAGGGAATTAGCAATCAGCCCCAGCATTTT
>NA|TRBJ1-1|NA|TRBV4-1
CASSQVGRQQNTEAFF
TGCGCCAGCAGCCAAGTTGGGCGACAGCAGAACACTGAAGCTTTCTTT
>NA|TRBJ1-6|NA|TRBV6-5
CASTGESYSPLHF
TGTGCCAGCACAGGGGAATCTTATTCACCCCTCCACTTT
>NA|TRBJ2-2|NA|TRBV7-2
CATLTGYLNTGELFF
TGTGCCACCCTAACGGGGTACCTGAACACCGGGGAGCTGTTTTTT
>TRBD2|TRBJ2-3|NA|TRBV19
CASSRWTGGPTSTDTQYF
TGTGCCAGTAGTAGATGGACGGGAGGACCGACAAGCACAGATACGCAGTATTTT
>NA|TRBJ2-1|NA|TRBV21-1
CASSRRHPYNEQFF
TGTGCCAGCAGCCGCCGACACCCCTACAATGAGCAGTTCTTC
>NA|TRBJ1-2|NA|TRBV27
CASSSEDNYGYTF
TGTGCCAGCAGTTCGGAAGACAACTATGGCTACACCTTC
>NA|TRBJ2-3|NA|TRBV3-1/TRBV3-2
CASSQDLTDSGADTQYF
TGTGCCAGCAGCCAAGATTTGACTGACTCTGGCGCAGATACGCAGTATTTT
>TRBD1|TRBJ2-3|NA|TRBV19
CASSNRGSGTDTQYF
TGTGCCAGTAGTAACAGGGGCTCGGGCACAGATACGCAGTATTTT
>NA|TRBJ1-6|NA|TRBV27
CASSLGRLYSPLHF
TGTGCCAGCAGCCTGGGACGGCTTTATTCACCCCTCCACTTT
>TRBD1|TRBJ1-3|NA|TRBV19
CASSVARGPVGGNTIYF
TGTGCCAGTAGTGTGGCCAGGGGGCCAGTAGGTGGAAACACCATATATTTT
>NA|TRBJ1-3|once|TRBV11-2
CASSFFGGGRMSGNTIYF
TGTGCCAGCAGCTTTTTCGGGGGGGGAAGGATGTCTGGAAACACCATATATTTT
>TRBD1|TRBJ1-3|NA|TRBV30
CAWSRGTAGNTIYF
TGTGCCTGGAGTCGTGGGACAGCTGGAAACACCATATATTTT
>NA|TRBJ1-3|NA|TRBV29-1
CSVQGSGNTIYF
TGCAGCGTACAGGGTTCTGGAAACACCATATATTTT
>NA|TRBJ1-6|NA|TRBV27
CASGSYSNSPLHF
TGTGCCAGCGGCAGTTACTCTAATTCACCCCTCCACTTT
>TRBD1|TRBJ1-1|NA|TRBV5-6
CASTIQGATNTEAFF
TGTGCCAGCACAATACAGGGGGCTACTAACACTGAAGCTTTCTTT
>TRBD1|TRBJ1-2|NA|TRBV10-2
CASNPRGLLGYTF
TGCGCCAGCAATCCCAGGGGGCTGTTGGGCTACACCTTC
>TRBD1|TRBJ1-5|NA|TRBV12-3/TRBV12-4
CASSGTGTQPQHF
TGTGCCAGCAGTGGGACAGGGACTCAGCCCCAGCATTTT
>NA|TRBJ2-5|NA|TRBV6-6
CASSLGVYTQETQYF
TGTGCCAGCAGCCTAGGGGTCTACACTCAAGAGACCCAGTACTTC
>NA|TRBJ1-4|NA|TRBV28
CASSNPGGKLFF
TGTGCCAGCAGTAACCCGGGAGGAAAACTGTTTTTT
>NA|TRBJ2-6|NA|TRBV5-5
CASSLVWAAGANVLTF
TGTGCCAGCAGCTTGGTTTGGGCGGCTGGGGCCAACGTCCTGACTTTC
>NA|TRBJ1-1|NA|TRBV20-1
CSASRPSNTEAFF
TGCAGTGCTAGTCGGCCGTCGAACACTGAAGCTTTCTTT
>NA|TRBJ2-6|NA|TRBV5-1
CASSPTSGANVLTF
TGCGCCAGCAGCCCCACTTCTGGGGCCAACGTCCTGACTTTC
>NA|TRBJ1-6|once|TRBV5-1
CASSLGTSNNSPLHF
TGCGCCAGCAGCTTGGGGACAAGCAATAATTCACCCCTCCACTTT
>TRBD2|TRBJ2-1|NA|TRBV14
CASSQVTAGGRKFF
TGTGCCAGCAGCCAAGTGACAGCGGGGGGCCGTAAGTTCTTC
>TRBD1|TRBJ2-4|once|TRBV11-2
CASSVDRENIQYF
TGTGCCAGCAGCGTCGACAGGGAAAACATTCAGTACTTC
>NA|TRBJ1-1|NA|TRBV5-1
CASSLGGTTRMNTEAFF
TGCGCCAGCAGCTTGGGGGGGACAACCAGGATGAACACTGAAGCTTTCTTT